This TCR beta chain was captured by sequencing in a study of OX40 agonist ivuxolimab in advanced cancers. Data came from immunoSEQ multiplex PCR; TCRdb stores just in-frame clones and leaves some out. The table includes some 50,000 clones, about 87% detected once. This specimen was CD4+ or CD8+ T cells sorted from blood, taken in a trial of the OX40 agonist ivuxolimab. This clonotype originated in an adult with an advanced solid tumor such as melanoma, head and neck, liver or kidney cancer.

The CDR3 DNA is TGTGCCAGCAGTTACTCCAGGGTTAATGAGCAGTTCTTC. It translates to CASSYSRVNEQFF. The chain is built from TRBV6-6 and TRBJ2-1; TRBD1 is a possible D gene (5 bases). V lost 0 bases to trimming and J lost 7 bases, with 7 bases between them. CDR3 size: 13 residues. Germline CDR1 reads MNHNY; CDR2 reads SVGAGI (reference sequence).